This T cell receptor (beta chain) was sequenced in a study of blood T cell repertoires in COVID-19. Study at large: Spain, Italy and the United States supplied samples that represented acute and convalescent COVID-19.

J was trimmed by 2 bases and V by 0 bases; bases with no gene match: 3. This CDR3 spans 16 amino acids. Germline V gene lookup returns CDR1 SGDLS and CDR2 YYNGEE. Per the original data handling: Amplification from reference gene primers served as the basis for estimated nucleated cell counts. Some clones are missing from TCRdb's copy, which holds only in-frame ones; the method was immunoSEQ multiplex PCR. V and J calls and clone size are copied from that table; D and trimming were computed from the DNA. The sample lists some 180,000 clones; roughly 84% were seen once. The sequenced sample consisted of peripheral blood. The receptor comes from a man in his forties or fifties with COVID-19, enrolled during active disease. The V gene is TRBV9, the J gene TRBJ2-2; 8 nucleotides align to TRBD2. The CDR3 sequence: CASSVDSGANTGELFF. CDR3 nucleotide sequence: TGTGCCAGCAGCGTAGATAGCGGGGCCAACACCGGGGAGCTGTTTTTT.